These 17 T cell receptor beta chains were all obtained from the same sample, sequenced in a study of cytomegalovirus exposure and HLA in healthy donors. The protocol was immunoSEQ multiplex PCR, while the TCRdb copy is restricted to in-frame clones and leaves out a portion. Here the sample spans roughly 150,000 clones, roughly 93% being singletons. Specimen: PBMCs. Receptor source: a man between 18 and 29 years old in good health and CMV-seropositive.

V and J are TRBV10-1 and TRBJ1-4, with 7 bases identical to TRBD1. There are 20 residues in the CDR3. V lost 8 bases, J lost 0 bases, and 21 bases stayed unmatched. CDR1 and CDR2 (germline): WNHNN, SYGVQD (reference sequence). CDR3 residues: CASYKGPTGAGPATNEKLFF. The CDR3 region has the DNA TGCGCCAGCTACAAGGGGCCTACAGGGGCCGGTCCCGCAACTAATGAAAAACTGTTTTTT.

The CDR3 DNA is TGTGCCAGCAGCCCCGTCGGCGGGACGAACACCGGGGAGCTGTTTTTT. Amino acids: CASSPVGGTNTGELFF. This chain links TRBV7-3 with TRBJ2-2; TRBD2 might be the D (6 bases). Germline V gives CDR1 SGHTA, CDR2 FQGTGA. The CDR3 contains 16 residues. V was pared by 5 bases and J by 0 bases, with 13 bases between.

The sample holds one count of this clone. The chain carries TRBV19 and TRBJ1-5; D gene unclear. CDR3 length: 13 amino acids. Looked up from germline, CDR1 is LNHDA and CDR2 is SQIVND (reference sequence). Between the trimmed V and J ends, which lost 5 bases and 5 bases, there was a span of 10 bases. The CDR3 DNA reads as TGTGCCAGTAGTGGCGGAGACTATCAGCCCCAGCATTTT. It is translated as CASSGGDYQPQHF. Combining the CDR3 with reference TRBV19 and TRBJ1-5 gives the whole variable domain DGGITQSPKYLFRKEGQNVTLSCEQNLNHDAMYWYRQDPGQGLRLIYYSQIVNDFQKGDIAEGYSVSREKKESFPLTVTSAQKNPTAFYLCASSGGDYQPQHFGDGTRLSIL.

V gene TRBV5-6 combines with J gene TRBJ2-5; 9 bases are shared with TRBD1. V dropped 4 bases and J dropped 4; count of bases not matched to a gene: 5. CDR1 and CDR2 from the germline V gene are SGHDT and YYEEEE. The CDR3 contains 14 residues. The CDR3 nucleotides are TGTGCCAGCAGCGAACAGGGGGCGGGAGAGACCCAGTACTTC. It encodes CASSEQGAGETQYF.

The chain links TRBV2 to TRBJ1-2, with D perhaps matching TRBD1 (6 bases). Trimming left V 8 bases short and J 5 bases short, with 12 bases between. The CDR3 spans 12 residues. From germline, CDR1 is SNHLY and CDR2 FYNNEI. CDR3 DNA: TGTGCCAGCCCAAGGACAGCTTATGGCTACACCTTC. Its translation: CASPRTAYGYTF.

The rearrangement uses TRBV27 and TRBJ2-7, with 9 bases matching TRBD1. The germline V gene has CDR1 MNHEY and CDR2 SMNVEV (reference sequence). This CDR3 has 17 residues. V trimming: 0 bases; J trimming: 2 bases; junction bases outside the gene matches: 8. CDR3 region: CASSLSLTGGRTYEQYF. CDR3 in DNA: TGTGCCAGCAGTTTATCCCTGACAGGGGGTAGGACCTACGAGCAGTACTTC.

This chain links TRBV4-1 with TRBJ2-7; 11 nucleotides line up with TRBD2. In germline, CDR1 is MGHRA, CDR2 YSYEKL. The J segment lost 0 bases and the V segment lost 2 bases, leaving 9 bases of the junction unmatched. This CDR3 region has 18 residues. CDR3 in DNA: TGCGCCAGCAGCCAAACCATAGGACTAGCGGGTACCTCCTACGAGCAGTACTTC. This translates into CASSQTIGLAGTSYEQYF.

V and J are TRBV18 and TRBJ2-1, with 13 bases fitting TRBD2. Germline V CDR1 and CDR2: KGHSH, LQKENI. The CDR3 runs 17 residues. The J segment lost 6 bases and the V segment lost 3 bases, leaving 8 bases of the junction unmatched. CDR3 sequence: CASSPRTSGSSVNEQFF. The CDR3 bases are TGTGCCAGCTCACCGAGGACTAGCGGGAGCAGTGTCAATGAGCAGTTCTTC.

This sequence joins TRBV27 and TRBJ2-7; 10 positions agree with TRBD1. The germline CDR1 and CDR2 sequences are MNHEY and SMNVEV (reference sequence). V dropped 7 bases and J dropped 5; count of bases not matched to a gene: 8. This CDR3 spans 14 amino acids. For the CDR3, the DNA is TGTGCCAGCAACCCGGGACAGGGGCTCCACGAGCAGTACTTC. It is translated as CASNPGQGLHEQYF.

J is TRBJ2-2 and V is TRBV6-5, with 8 bases that match TRBD2. In germline, CDR1 is MNHEY, CDR2 SVGAGI. V lost 0 bases and J lost 6; bases outside the gene matches: 6. The CDR3 contains 16 residues. CDR3 protein: CASSYSKAGEPGELFF. The CDR3 bases are TGTGCCAGCAGTTACTCGAAAGCGGGAGAACCCGGGGAGCTGTTTTTT.

The chain links TRBV28 to TRBJ2-7; a weak D match, TRBD1 (6 bases). The CDR3 covers 15 residues. V lost 4 bases, J lost 4 bases, and 17 bases lay in between. CDR1 is MDHEN and CDR2 is SYDVKM in the germline V gene. The CDR3 DNA is TGTGCCAGCAGTTCCCCACAGGGTATTACGTACGAGCAGTACTTC. Translated, it gives CASSSPQGITYEQYF.

This clone was recorded once. J is TRBJ1-2 and V is TRBV7-9, with 7 bases lining up with TRBD1. Trimming removed 1 base from V and 6 bases from J; junction bases left unmatched: 5. The CDR3 contains 14 residues. CDR1 and CDR2 (germline): SEHNR, FQNEAQ (reference sequence). The CDR3 bases are TGTGCCAGCAGCTTAGGGACAGGAGTTAATGGCTACACCTTC. Its protein is CASSLGTGVNGYTF. Filled out from reference TRBV7-9 and TRBJ1-2, the complete variable domain reads DTGVSQNPRHKITKRGQNVTFRCDPISEHNRLYWYRQTLGQGPEFLTYFQNEAQLEKSRLLSDRFSAERPKGSFSTLEIQRTEQGDSAMYLCASSLGTGVNGYTFGSGTRLTVV.

The chain has TRBV28 and TRBJ2-7, with TRBD1 identical over 8 bases. CDR3 length: 13 amino acids. Germline CDR1 MDHEN, CDR2 SYDVKM. The J segment lost 3 bases and the V segment lost 6 bases, leaving 4 bases of the junction unmatched. The CDR3 nucleotides are TGTGCCAGCAGGCTAGACAGGGGCTACGAGCAGTACTTC. It specifies CASRLDRGYEQYF.

The rearrangement joins TRBV7-9 to TRBJ2-3, with D unresolved. The CDR3 has 15 residues. V lost 1 base to trimming and J lost 0 bases, with 8 bases between them. Germline loops: CDR1 SEHNR, CDR2 FQNEAQ (reference sequence). The CDR3 here is CASSLGRSSTDTQYF. The DNA for the CDR3 is TGTGCCAGCAGCTTAGGCAGGTCTAGCACAGATACGCAGTATTTT. Looking up the rest from reference TRBV7-9 and TRBJ2-3 gives the full variable domain: DTGVSQNPRHKITKRGQNVTFRCDPISEHNRLYWYRQTLGQGPEFLTYFQNEAQLEKSRLLSDRFSAERPKGSFSTLEIQRTEQGDSAMYLCASSLGRSSTDTQYFGPGTRLTVL.

The chain couples TRBV28 to TRBJ1-3; the match to TRBD1 covers 10 bases. The length of the CDR3 is 14 residues. Germline loops: CDR1 MDHEN, CDR2 SYDVKM. Trimming took 4 bases from V and 14 from J; bases not matched to a gene: 11. Here the CDR3 reads CASSSGSGTGALYF. CDR3 coding DNA: TGTGCCAGCAGTTCAGGGTCCGGGACAGGGGCTCTATATTTT. The entire variable domain, with the rest obtained from reference TRBV28 and TRBJ1-3, is as follows: DVKVTQSSRYLVKRTGEKVFLECVQDMDHENMFWYRQDPGLGLRLIYFSYDVKMKEKGDIPEGYSVSREKKERFSLILESASTNQTSMYLCASSSGSGTGALYFGEGSWLTVV.

This clone occurred a few times. The CDR3 spells CASNGPSSGSLDTQYF. The CDR3 DNA follows: TGTGCCAGCAATGGGCCATCTAGCGGGAGTTTGGATACGCAGTATTTT. This chain links TRBV2 with TRBJ2-3, with 10 positions matching TRBD2. CDR1 SNHLY and CDR2 FYNNEI come from the germline V gene. This CDR3 comprises 16 residues. V shed 7 bases, J shed 6 bases, and the junction held 13 bases outside the gene matches.

V usage is TRBV27 and J usage is TRBJ2-2, with D uncertain. This CDR3 has 13 amino acids. V lost 5 bases, J lost 2 bases, and 6 bases lay in between. Germline loops: CDR1 MNHEY, CDR2 SMNVEV (reference sequence). The CDR3 region is CASSGTNTGELFF. CDR3 nucleotide sequence: TGTGCCAGCAGTGGTACTAACACCGGGGAGCTGTTTTTT.